These 8 T cell receptor beta chains share one sample of origin, sequenced in a study of blood T cell repertoires in COVID-19. Clones were sequenced by immunoSEQ multiplex PCR, and TCRdb holds only the in-frame ones, with some missing. Of about 45,000 clones in the sample, approximately 85% were seen once. Sequenced material: peripheral blood. The receptors originated from a woman aged 80 or over with acute or convalescent COVID-19.

This chain connects TRBV6-6 to TRBJ1-6; D is possibly TRBD1 (5 bases). The CDR3 covers 12 residues. CDR1 MNHNY and CDR2 SVGAGI come from the germline V gene (reference sequence). V lost 5 bases to trimming and J lost 9 bases, with 8 bases between them. The CDR3: CASSGDSSPLHF. The CDR3 DNA reads TGTGCCAGCAGTGGAGACAGTTCACCCCTCCACTTT.

V is TRBV27 and J is TRBJ2-7, with TRBD1 matching over 7 bases. The V gene end was trimmed by 5 bases and the J gene end by 0 bases; junction bases not matched to a gene: 4. The CDR3 runs 14 residues. Germline CDR1 and CDR2: MNHEY and SMNVEV (reference sequence). CDR3 coding DNA: TGTGCCAGCAGTAGAGGGGGCCTCTCCTACGAGCAGTACTTC. It yields the protein CASSRGGLSYEQYF.

The chain uses TRBV10-3 and TRBJ2-1; D perhaps matches TRBD2 (6 bases). Germline V gene data show CDR1 as ENHRY and CDR2 as SYGVKD. CDR3 length: 12 residues. V lost 6 bases and J 9 bases, leaving 12 bases between the germline ends. The CDR3 DNA reads as TGTGCCATCAGCTTCCCCGGGGGTGAGCAGTTCTTC. Protein product: CAISFPGGEQFF.

This CDR3 is CASSGGLAAPSGELFF. In DNA, the CDR3 is TGTGCCAGCAGTGGGGGACTAGCGGCCCCGAGCGGGGAGCTGTTTTTT. The V gene is TRBV2, the J gene TRBJ2-2; 11 bases match TRBD2. The CDR3 consists of 16 residues. Germline loops: CDR1 SNHLY, CDR2 FYNNEI. Trimming removed 4 bases from V and 7 bases from J; junction bases left unmatched: 8.

The chain is built from TRBV5-4 and TRBJ2-5; no definite D call. The germline V gene encodes CDR1 SGHNT and CDR2 YYREEE (reference sequence). V lost 5 bases to trimming and J lost 4 bases, with 18 bases between them. This CDR3 region has 15 residues. The CDR3 loop is CASSNPTWRPETQYF. In DNA form, the CDR3 reads TGTGCCAGCAGTAATCCCACTTGGCGGCCAGAGACCCAGTACTTC.

The gene calls are TRBV11-3 and TRBJ2-2; TRBD1 is a possible D gene (6 bases). The CDR3 covers 15 residues. Germline V lookup: CDR1 SGHNT, CDR2 YENEEA. V lost 0 bases and J 3 bases, leaving 8 bases between the germline ends. Here the CDR3 reads CASSLDNRDTGELFF. The CDR3 bases are TGTGCCAGCAGCTTAGATAACAGGGACACCGGGGAGCTGTTTTTT.

This chain connects TRBV3-1 (or the pseudogene TRBV3-2) to TRBJ2-1; 11 bases align to TRBD2. Unmatched junction bases numbered 10, after V lost 0 bases and J lost 12 bases. This CDR3 has 16 amino acids. Germline lookup yields CDR1 LGHDT and CDR2 YNNKEL (reference sequence). The CDR3 DNA follows: TGTGCCAGCAGCCAAGATATCGGGCTAGCGGGAGGAACGCAGTTCTTC. Residues: CASSQDIGLAGGTQFF.

The chain recombines TRBV11-1 with TRBJ2-2; the D is unclear. The CDR3 runs to 13 residues. V lost 3 bases to trimming and J lost 3 bases, with 5 bases between them. Per germline, CDR1 SGHAT and CDR2 FQDESV (reference sequence). The CDR3 nucleotides are TGTGCCAGCAGCTTGGGCCACACCGGGGAGCTGTTTTTT. Translated: CASSLGHTGELFF.